The TCR beta chain described here comes from a study of cytomegalovirus exposure and HLA in healthy donors. Overall study context: A later analysis reported the 120 or so validation repertoires used the same platform as the approximately 660 first-cohort repertoires.

As for this clone: Its antigen is unidentified.

This CDR3 spans 18 amino acids. Trimming took off 6 bases at V and 3 bases at J, with 25 bases between the two ends. Per the germline V gene, CDR1 is MDHEN and CDR2 is SYDVKM. TCRdb keeps only in-frame clones here, not all; method: immunoSEQ multiplex PCR. The table lists around 34,000 clones, roughly 93% of them singletons. General study results and limits: Rarity characterized most TCR sequences, yet some public TCRs appeared in many donors. One later analysis, an examination of the roughly 130 validation repertoires, found that first-cohort TCR clusters tended to co-occur in them.

The receptor's source is a man aged 18 to 29 in good health and CMV-seronegative. The sequenced sample was PBMCs. The chain recombines TRBV28 with TRBJ2-3, with D perhaps TRBD1 (6 bases). CDR3 residues: CASRFATSGTLGTDTQYF. CDR3 DNA: TGTGCCAGCAGGTTTGCCACCTCCGGGACACTAGGGACAGATACGCAGTATTTT.